What follows are 5 T cell receptor beta chains derived from one specimen sequenced in a study of OX40 agonist ivuxolimab in advanced cancers. Using immunoSEQ multiplex PCR, the repertoire was profiled, and TCRdb retains in-frame clones only, with some absent. Counted here are roughly 86,000 clones, about 94% occurring once; the ten biggest clones make up roughly 1.1%. Sample: CD4+ or CD8+ T cells sorted from blood, taken in a trial of the OX40 agonist ivuxolimab. The receptors originated from an adult with an advanced solid tumor such as melanoma, head and neck, liver or kidney cancer.

The chain recombines TRBV6-4 with TRBJ2-2; D unclear. This CDR3 is built from 14 residues. The V and J ends lost 7 bases and 6 bases respectively, with 15 bases between them. Germline CDR1 and CDR2: MRHNA and SNTAGT. The chain's CDR3 is CASKAPAGSGELFF. CDR3 coding DNA: TGTGCCAGCAAGGCCCCCGCTGGGTCCGGGGAGCTGTTTTTT.

This chain links TRBV11-2 with TRBJ2-5; D is possibly TRBD2 (7 bases). Trimming shortened V by 5 bases and J by 2 bases, and 15 bases separated the two germline ends. In germline, CDR1 is SGHAT, CDR2 FQNNGV. The CDR3 runs 15 residues. DNA for the CDR3: TGTGCCAGCAGCGAAGGGGGGGCGCCTCAAGAGACCCAGTACTTC. This translates into CASSEGGAPQETQYF.

The chain employs TRBV5-4 and TRBJ2-7; 9 nucleotides line up with TRBD1. The junction had 7 bases not matched to a gene; V was cut back by 4 bases and J by 2 bases. In germline, CDR1 is SGHNT, CDR2 YYREEE (reference sequence). The CDR3 is 15 amino acids. CDR3 sequence: CASSNRDRVAYEQYF. The CDR3 bases are TGTGCCAGCAGCAACCGGGACAGGGTGGCCTACGAGCAGTACTTC. Full variable domain (missing parts from reference TRBV5-4 and TRBJ2-7): ETGVTQSPTHLIKTRGQQVTLRCSSQSGHNTVSWYQQALGQGPQFIFQYYREEENGRGNFPPRFSGLQFPNYSSELNVNALELDDSALYLCASSNRDRVAYEQYFGPGTRLTVT.

This chain's CDR3 is CASSQVLRATVDIQYF. CDR3 coding DNA: TGCGCCAGCAGCCAAGTGTTACGGGCTACGGTGGACATTCAGTACTTC. V is TRBV4-1 and J is TRBJ2-4; D is unclear. The CDR3 runs 16 residues. CDR1 MGHRA and CDR2 YSYEKL come from the germline V gene. With 1 base removed from V and 8 bases from J, the gap between germline ends came to 18 bases.

This clone was observed a handful of times. V and J are TRBV5-4 and TRBJ2-1, with 8 positions matching TRBD2. Germline V gene lookup returns CDR1 SGHNT and CDR2 YYREEE (reference sequence). Trimming took 2 bases from V and 6 from J; bases not matched to a gene: 13. CDR3 length: 17 residues. DNA for the CDR3: TGTGCCAGCAGCTTCCACCACCGGGGACTAGGTGGCAATGAGCAGTTCTTC. The encoded protein is CASSFHHRGLGGNEQFF.